Described below is a single TCR beta chain sequence and its context. This sample was taken from a study of blood T cell repertoires in COVID-19. Whole-study context: Whether acute or convalescent, the COVID-19 samples came from the United States, Italy and Spain. T cells, B-cell-depleted T cells, or PBMCs supplied cDNA or gDNA.

In the original processing: Estimated nucleated cell counts came from reference gene primer amplification. The protocol was immunoSEQ multiplex PCR, while the TCRdb copy is restricted to in-frame clones and leaves out a portion. V, J and clone size derive from that table, while D and trimming were established from the DNA sequence. The sample carries 200,000 to 250,000 clones, roughly 84% recorded once. Looked up from germline, CDR1 is SGHVS and CDR2 is FQNEAQ. Trimming took 8 bases from V and 7 from J; bases not matched to a gene: 17. The CDR3 contains 16 residues. What was sequenced was peripheral blood. This TCR was recovered from a woman over 75 with acute or convalescent COVID-19. J is TRBJ1-2 and V is TRBV7-8; 9 bases are a match to TRBD1. The CDR3, as DNA: TGTGCCAGCTTTACTGTTGGAGACAGGGGGGAAAGTGGCTACACCTTC. Protein: CASFTVGDRGESGYTF.